The rows below give T cell receptor beta chains drawn from one sample of a study of blood T cell repertoires in COVID-19. Measured with immunoSEQ multiplex PCR; TCRdb has only the in-frame clones, and not every one. The repertoire has roughly 170,000 clones, 84% of them found once; the top ten carry 6% to 8.5%. The sample taken for sequencing was peripheral blood. The receptors shown here come from a human donor in a cohort sampled during active COVID-19. Each CDR3 is given with its conserved first and last residue. D genes are given only for firm matches. Clone size is shown for a subset of rows, as once, few, many or a class of expanded clone.

size: NA
J: TRBJ1-1
D: NA
V: TRBV5-4
DNA: TGTGCCAGCTCGGGGCAGGGGCTGGACACTGAAGCTTTCTTT
CDR3: CASSGQGLDTEAFF

size: NA
J: TRBJ2-5
D: NA
V: TRBV24-1
DNA: TGTGCCACCCCCCCGGAGACCCAGTACTTC
CDR3: CATPPETQYF

size: NA
J: TRBJ2-5
D: TRBD2
V: TRBV4-2
DNA: TGTGCCAGCAGCCAAGACCCCAGCGGGGGGGCCAATCGGGAGACCCAGTACTTC
CDR3: CASSQDPSGGANRETQYF

size: few
J: TRBJ2-7
D: NA
V: TRBV6-1
DNA: TGTGCCAGCAGTGAACTTCGCGGGACGAAATACGAGCAGTACTTC
CDR3: CASSELRGTKYEQYF

size: NA
J: TRBJ1-1
D: NA
V: TRBV5-4
DNA: TGTGCCAGCAGCTTGGACAGAGAAGCTTTCTTT
CDR3: CASSLDREAFF

size: NA
J: TRBJ1-5
D: NA
V: TRBV2
DNA: TGTGCCAGCAGCCTCGGGGGTGGAGGCAATCAGCCCCAGCATTTT
CDR3: CASSLGGGGNQPQHF

size: NA
J: TRBJ2-4
D: NA
V: TRBV6-6
DNA: TGTGCCAGCAGTTTAAAAGGGGGTGAAGGGGGAAACATTCAGTACTTC
CDR3: CASSLKGGEGGNIQYF

size: NA
J: TRBJ1-5
D: TRBD1
V: TRBV19
DNA: TGTGCCAGTATGGGGGGACAGGGCAGCAATCAGCCCCAGCATTTT
CDR3: CASMGGQGSNQPQHF

size: NA
J: TRBJ1-1
D: NA
V: TRBV9
DNA: TGTGCCAGCAGCCCCCGGCTAGGGAACACTGAAGCTTTCTTT
CDR3: CASSPRLGNTEAFF

size: NA
J: TRBJ2-7
D: TRBD1
V: TRBV5-5
DNA: TGTGCCAGCAGCAGAACAGGGGATCACTACGAGCAGTACTTC
CDR3: CASSRTGDHYEQYF

size: few
J: TRBJ1-4
D: NA
V: TRBV20-1
DNA: TGCAGTGCTACCTGGCGGGAAAAACTGTTTTTT
CDR3: CSATWREKLFF

size: NA
J: TRBJ1-6
D: TRBD1
V: TRBV7-9
DNA: TGTGCCAGCAAAGGGACAGGGGAAGATAATTCACCCCTCCACTTT
CDR3: CASKGTGEDNSPLHF

size: NA
J: TRBJ2-1
D: NA
V: TRBV27
DNA: TGTGCCCGATTAAAGCTGTTCCCGGAGTTCTTC
CDR3: CARLKLFPEFF

size: NA
J: TRBJ1-2
D: NA
V: TRBV12-3/TRBV12-4
DNA: TGTGCCAGCAGTTTTGTCTCGAGCTATGGCTACACCTTC
CDR3: CASSFVSSYGYTF

size: NA
J: TRBJ2-2
D: NA
V: TRBV6-5
DNA: TGTGCCAGCAGTTACTCGCGGGGCACCGGGGAGCTGTTTTTT
CDR3: CASSYSRGTGELFF

size: NA
J: TRBJ1-4
D: NA
V: TRBV7-2
DNA: TGTGCCAGCAGCTCCGAGGGCACAACTAATGAAAAACTGTTTTTT
CDR3: CASSSEGTTNEKLFF